These 7 T cell receptor beta chains were sequenced from one sample in a study of T cell responses to AZD1222 COVID-19 vaccine. Generated by immunoSEQ multiplex PCR, the TCRdb table keeps only in-frame clones and is missing some. This sample yields approximately 260,000 clones, of which over 90% are seen a single time; around 0.6% belongs to the top ten. The sequencing here drew on peripheral blood, taken on day 0 of AZD1222 vaccination. The receptor set was obtained from an adult in good health.

The rearrangement uses TRBV3-1 (or the pseudogene TRBV3-2) and TRBJ2-1; D unclear. Trimming took 1 base from V and 9 from J, leaving 13 bases between them. Germline loops: CDR1 LGHDT, CDR2 YNNKEL (reference sequence). There are 14 residues in the CDR3. CDR3: CASSQADRVSEQFF. For the CDR3, the DNA is TGTGCCAGCAGCCAAGCGGACCGGGTTAGTGAGCAGTTCTTC.

The chain uses TRBV11-2 and TRBJ1-2, with D hard to call. The V and J ends lost 2 bases and 2 bases respectively, with 6 bases between them. In germline, CDR1 is SGHAT, CDR2 FQNNGV. This CDR3 comprises 13 residues. The CDR3 is CASSLSPNYGYTF. The CDR3 bases are TGTGCCAGCAGCTTAAGTCCCAACTATGGCTACACCTTC.

The gene calls are TRBV10-3 and TRBJ1-4; the match to TRBD1 covers 9 bases. Trimming took 2 bases from V and 5 from J; bases not matched to a gene: 3. CDR3 length: 15 residues. CDR1 is ENHRY, CDR2 SYGVKD, per germline. The CDR3: CAISETGTGNEKLFF. CDR3 DNA: TGTGCCATCAGTGAGACCGGGACAGGGAATGAAAAACTGTTTTTT.

This chain uses TRBV7-2 with TRBJ2-4, with 10 positions matching TRBD1. The CDR3 runs 17 residues. V was pared by 0 bases and J by 6 bases, with 8 bases of the junction left unmatched. CDR1 SGHTA and CDR2 FQGNSA come from the germline V gene. DNA for the CDR3: TGTGCCAGCAGCTTAGCCGGGACAGGGGCAGGGGGAAACATTCAGTACTTC. It yields the protein CASSLAGTGAGGNIQYF.

V and J are TRBV28 and TRBJ1-6; a possible D gene is TRBD1 (6 bases). In germline, CDR1 is MDHEN, CDR2 SYDVKM. CDR3 length equals 15 residues. With 10 bases removed from V and 5 bases from J, the gap between germline ends came to 18 bases. CDR3 bases: TGTGCCACCAGATCGGCCAGGGGAAATAATTCACCCCTCCACTTT. Amino acid sequence: CATRSARGNNSPLHF.

The V and J genes are TRBV4-1 and TRBJ1-4, with D perhaps matching TRBD1 (5 bases). Trimming pared 4 bases from V and 7 bases from J, leaving 10 bases between. Germline V gene sequence: CDR1 MGHRA, CDR2 YSYEKL. The CDR3 is made up of 13 amino acids. The CDR3 DNA reads TGCGCCAGCAGCCTTCTTAGGGGTGAAAAACTGTTTTTT. It specifies CASSLLRGEKLFF.

The CDR3 nucleotides are TGTGCCAGCAGTTACTCGAGCGGGGTCTACGAGCAGTACTTC. It yields the protein CASSYSSGVYEQYF. This rearrangement joins TRBV6-5 to TRBJ2-7; 7 bases map to TRBD2. Looked up from germline, CDR1 is MNHEY and CDR2 is SVGAGI. V shed 0 bases, J shed 3 bases, and the junction held 2 bases outside the gene matches. The CDR3 totals 14 residues.